A few counts support the clone carrying this TCR gamma chain. The target antigen is unknown. The protein in TCRdb stems from a much larger clone and differs at residue 10 from this DNA's translation, likely a read error; here the protein is translated from the DNA. This record comes from a study of γδ T cells in repeated Plasmodium falciparum infection. About the research overall: Donors had four controlled P. falciparum NF54 infections over around 640 days. Sampling occurred at baseline, pre-infection for selected infections, and 21 days post-infection.

Bulk repertoires came from Vgamma9/Vdelta2+ or Vdelta2-negative gammadelta T cells flow-sorted from PBMC. Regarding the study as a whole: Vgamma9/Vdelta2+ repertoires stayed stably polyclonal over time and infection.

Germline V CDR1 and CDR2: EGSNGY, YDSYNSKV. This CDR3 spans 13 amino acids. TCRdb re-identified clones in the multiplex PCR reads via CATT. This sample carries about 30,000 gamma-chain clones, 1.4% to 1.5% of them seen once, and the ten largest clones take less than 20%. The receptor was derived from a pool of human donors (malaria-infected and uninfected, not separated). The specimen was gamma-delta T cells from blood. This chain joins TRGV2 and TRGJP2. The J gene is not listed in TCRdb, so it was assigned here from a DNA match to germline. The CDR3 region is CATWSSSDWTKTF. CDR3 DNA sequence: TGTGCCACCTGGAGTAGTAGTGATTGGACCAAGACGTTT.